The 17 T cell receptor beta chains below come from one sample, sequenced in a study of control samples from healthy donors and cancer patients (dated by TCRdb to 2020 to 2021). The method was the immunoSEQ multiplex PCR assay. In TCRdb, the immuneACCESS table is reduced to in-frame sequences with V and J assigned. These tables do not hold every clone; where another copy was compared, an unresolved V gene accounts for under half, and the others remain unexplained. The sample table holds roughly 24,000 clones, of which approximately 78% were seen once. Clones ranked in the top ten supply 20% to 25% of the sample. Sequencing was performed on PBMCs. The receptors derive from a man in his sixties with colorectal cancer.

This chain connects TRBV3-1 (or the pseudogene TRBV3-2) to TRBJ1-1; unclear D gene. V lost 0 bases to trimming and J lost 0 bases, with 8 bases between them. The CDR3 loop spans 15 amino acids. Germline assignment: CDR1 LGHDT and CDR2 YNNKEL (reference sequence). Here the CDR3 DNA reads TGTGCCAGCAGCCAAGATACATACATGAACACTGAAGCTTTCTTT. Translation gives CASSQDTYMNTEAFF.

The chain carries TRBV3-1 (or the pseudogene TRBV3-2) and TRBJ1-5, with a tentative D call TRBD1 (5 bases). V was trimmed by 1 base and J by 11 bases, leaving 12 bases between them. Germline CDR1 LGHDT, CDR2 YNNKEL (reference sequence). CDR3 length: 13 amino acids. DNA for the CDR3: TGTGCCAGCAGCCAAGGCCGGGACGGGGCCCAGCATTTT. Amino acid sequence: CASSQGRDGAQHF.

The CDR3 DNA is TGTGCCAGCAGCTCAGACAGGGGGCTATATAGCACCGGGGAGCTGTTTTTT. Translation gives CASSSDRGLYSTGELFF. This chain links TRBV11-2 with TRBJ2-2, with 10 bases aligning to TRBD1. Germline V gene sequence: CDR1 SGHAT, CDR2 FQNNGV. The length of the CDR3 is 17 residues. Trimming took 4 bases from V and 4 from J; bases not matched to a gene: 9. The full variable domain, its missing parts supplied by reference TRBV11-2 and TRBJ2-2, is EAGVAQSPRYKIIEKRQSVAFWCNPISGHATLYWYQQILGQGPKLLIQFQNNGVVDDSQLPKDRFSAERLKGVDSTLKIQPAKLEDSAVYLCASSSDRGLYSTGELFFGEGSRLTVL.

This chain joins TRBV18 and TRBJ1-4; D is unclear. The CDR3 covers 13 residues. Germline V lookup: CDR1 KGHSH, CDR2 LQKENI. The V end lost 3 bases, the J end lost 4 bases, and 6 bases lay between the germline ends. CDR3 coding DNA: TGTGCCAGCTCACCTCGACTTAATGAAAAACTGTTTTTT. Amino acids: CASSPRLNEKLFF.

This clone was seen just once. The V call is TRBV6-2 or TRBV6-3, the J call TRBJ1-1; D is undetermined. Deletions cut 2 bases from V and 5 bases from J, with 9 bases between. Germline lookup yields CDR1 MNHEY and CDR2 SVGEGT. The CDR3 spans 13 residues. CDR3 bases: TGTGCCAGCAGTTACCTGGGAGTGACTGAAGCTTTCTTT. Its translation is CASSYLGVTEAFF.

The genes are TRBV10-3 and TRBJ1-5, with TRBD1 matching over 8 bases. The CDR3 loop spans 15 amino acids. Trimming took 2 bases from V and 6 from J; bases not matched to a gene: 6. Germline V gene sequence: CDR1 ENHRY, CDR2 SYGVKD. For the CDR3, the DNA is TGTGCCATCAGTGAGGCCGGACAGGGAGGTCAGCCCCAGCATTTT. Its protein is CAISEAGQGGQPQHF.

The chain joins TRBV15 to TRBJ1-5; D ambiguous. In germline, CDR1 is LNHNV, CDR2 YYDKDF (reference sequence). V gave up 1 base and J gave up 6 bases, with 4 bases separating them. The CDR3 loop spans 12 amino acids. CDR3 sequence reads: CATSRGAQPQHF. As DNA, the CDR3 is TGTGCCACCAGCAGAGGGGCTCAGCCCCAGCATTTT.

The chain couples TRBV18 to TRBJ2-7; D unresolved. The CDR3 spans 13 residues. V was cut by 2 bases and J by 3 bases, with 8 bases left in between. Germline-derived CDR1 and CDR2 are KGHSH and LQKENI. The DNA for the CDR3 is TGTGCCAGCTCACCAGGGAATGGCTACGAGCAGTACTTC. As protein: CASSPGNGYEQYF.

The chain's CDR3 is CASSPPGRTYEQYF. Written as DNA, the CDR3 is TGTGCCAGCAGCCCGCCGGGGAGGACCTACGAGCAGTACTTC. The rearrangement uses TRBV25-1 and TRBJ2-7; D is perhaps TRBD2 (6 bases). Trimming pared 6 bases from V and 2 bases from J, leaving 14 bases between. Per germline, CDR1 MGHDK and CDR2 SYGVNS. This CDR3 comprises 14 residues.

The rearrangement joins TRBV19 to TRBJ1-1, with D unclear. This CDR3 is built from 14 residues. The germline CDR1 and CDR2 sequences are LNHDA and SQIVND (reference sequence). V was shortened by 4 bases and J by 0 bases, with 9 bases between the two germline ends. The CDR3 region has the DNA TGTGCCAGTAGTAGTCCCCCAATGAACACTGAAGCTTTCTTT. Protein product: CASSSPPMNTEAFF.

The chain carries TRBV10-3 and TRBJ2-7; tentatively, D is TRBD1 (5 bases). This CDR3 region has 15 residues. Trimming shortened V by 2 bases and J by 5 bases, and 16 bases separated the two germline ends. Germline V CDR1 and CDR2: ENHRY, SYGVKD. The CDR3 nucleotides read TGTGCCATCAGTGAGAGGGAAGGGGCTGGGGACGAGCAGTACGTC. Protein: CAISEREGAGDEQYV.

The V and J genes are TRBV5-4 and TRBJ2-3; D is uncertain. From germline, CDR1 is SGHNT and CDR2 YYREEE (reference sequence). This CDR3 region has 12 residues. V dropped 2 bases and J dropped 6 bases, with 7 bases sitting between them. In DNA, the CDR3 is TGTGCCAGCAGCTTTATTCGTGATACGCAGTATTTT. Translation gives CASSFIRDTQYF.

The chain joins TRBV4-3 to TRBJ2-5; 7 bases fit TRBD2. Germline CDR1 reads LGHNA; CDR2 reads YSLEER. The length of the CDR3 is 17 residues. Trimming at V came to 4 bases and at J to 1 base, leaving 12 bases not matched to a gene. For the CDR3, the DNA is TGCGCCAGCAGCCGCGTTTGTTGCGGGGGTTTCCAAGAGACCCAGTACTTC. Translation: CASSRVCCGGFQETQYF.

Only a few counts were recorded for this clone. The chain uses TRBV7-9 and TRBJ1-5; TRBD1 agrees at 9 bases. V was pared by 0 bases and J by 7 bases, with 10 bases of the junction left unmatched. This CDR3 spans 17 amino acids. Germline-derived CDR1 and CDR2 are SEHNR and FQNEAQ (reference sequence). The CDR3 DNA reads as TGTGCCAGCAGCTTAGCTAAATTGGGACAGGGTTACCAGCCCCAGCATTTT. It yields the protein CASSLAKLGQGYQPQHF.

The rearrangement uses TRBV6-5 and TRBJ1-1; D unresolved. The ends were cut back, 0 bases at V and 9 bases at J, with 14 bases in the middle. Per germline, CDR1 MNHEY and CDR2 SVGAGI. The CDR3 is made up of 14 amino acids. CDR3 sequence reads: CASSYSDPGGQAFF. DNA for the CDR3: TGTGCCAGCAGTTACTCGGACCCAGGTGGCCAAGCTTTCTTT.

In nucleotides, the CDR3 is TGCGCCAGCAGCATAAGGACAGGGGGCTCCCAAGAGACCCAGTACTTC. Protein product: CASSIRTGGSQETQYF. The chain carries TRBV5-1 and TRBJ2-5; 11 bases map to TRBD1. The germline V gene has CDR1 SGHRS and CDR2 YFSETQ. V lost 4 bases, J lost 1 base, and 6 bases stayed unmatched. This CDR3 comprises 16 residues.

The chain employs TRBV5-1 and TRBJ1-2; D is uncertain. Trimming stripped 6 bases from V and 7 bases from J, with 13 bases between. The V gene's germline CDR1 is SGHRS and CDR2 YFSETQ. This CDR3 is built from 12 residues. The CDR3 sequence: CASTPPTGGYTF. The CDR3 DNA reads TGCGCCAGCACCCCCCCAACGGGTGGCTACACCTTC.